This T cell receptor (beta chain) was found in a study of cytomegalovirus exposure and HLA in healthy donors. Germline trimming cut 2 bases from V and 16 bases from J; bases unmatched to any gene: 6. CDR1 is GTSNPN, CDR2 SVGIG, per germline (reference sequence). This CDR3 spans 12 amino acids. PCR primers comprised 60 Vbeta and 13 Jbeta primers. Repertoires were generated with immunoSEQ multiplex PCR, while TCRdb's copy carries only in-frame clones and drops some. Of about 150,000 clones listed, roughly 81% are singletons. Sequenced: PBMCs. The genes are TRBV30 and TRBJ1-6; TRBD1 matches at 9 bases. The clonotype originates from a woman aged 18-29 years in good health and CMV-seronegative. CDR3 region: CAWSSDRGGLHF. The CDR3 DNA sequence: TGTGCCTGGAGTTCCGACAGGGGGGGTCTCCACTTT.